These 6 T cell receptor beta chains came from one sample sequenced in a study of blood T cell repertoires in COVID-19. Clones were read by immunoSEQ multiplex PCR, and TCRdb kept only the in-frame ones, dropping some. Of some 230,000 clones in the sample, 85% are singletons; the top ten hold 2.9%. Sequencing was carried out using peripheral blood. The receptors here all came from a man aged 50-60 years who had recovered from COVID-19.

The chain joins TRBV18 to TRBJ2-7; D is perhaps TRBD1 (5 bases). Germline V lookup: CDR1 KGHSH, CDR2 LQKENI. This CDR3 is 15 amino acids long. The V gene lost 3 bases and the J gene lost 7 bases, with 19 bases spanning the gap. In DNA form, the CDR3 reads TGTGCCAGCTCACCCCAAGGGGTTCTAGGTGATGAGCAGTACTTC. It is translated as CASSPQGVLGDEQYF.

The chain employs TRBV9 and TRBJ2-3, with D perhaps TRBD2 (5 bases). The CDR3 spans 14 residues. The germline V and J ends were trimmed by 0 bases and 0 bases, with 5 bases remaining between them. CDR1 is SGDLS, CDR2 YYNGEE, per germline. CDR3 nucleotide sequence: TGTGCCAGCAGCGTAGCGGGGAGCACAGATACGCAGTATTTT. Translation gives CASSVAGSTDTQYF. The whole variable domain, filled in from reference TRBV9 and TRBJ2-3, reads DSGVTQTPKHLITATGQRVTLRCSPRSGDLSVYWYQQSLDQGLQFLIQYYNGEERAKGNILERFSAQQFPDLHSELNLSSLELGDSALYFCASSVAGSTDTQYFGPGTRLTVL.

This clone was counted once. The genes are TRBV28 and TRBJ2-7, with TRBD2 identical over 14 bases. The CDR3 runs 16 residues. The germline V gene has CDR1 MDHEN and CDR2 SYDVKM. Losses at the gene ends were 4 bases for V and 6 bases for J; bases not matched to a gene: 8. CDR3 loop: CASSSSGTSGSVEQYF. DNA for the CDR3: TGTGCCAGCAGTTCCTCCGGGACTAGCGGGAGTGTCGAGCAGTACTTC. Supplemented by reference TRBV28 and TRBJ2-7, the full variable domain reads DVKVTQSSRYLVKRTGEKVFLECVQDMDHENMFWYRQDPGLGLRLIYFSYDVKMKEKGDIPEGYSVSREKKERFSLILESASTNQTSMYLCASSSSGTSGSVEQYFGPGTRLTVT.

This chain uses TRBV21-1 with TRBJ1-4; TRBD1 reflects the table's D call only, with no check against the DNA. TRBV21-1 is a documented pseudogene. This CDR3 spans 18 amino acids. The CDR3 sequence is CASRPRDSDIATNEKLFF. The CDR3 DNA reads TGTGCCAGCAGACCCCGGGACAGCGACATTGCAACTAATGAAAAACTGTTTTTT.

The gene calls are TRBV27 and TRBJ2-1, with unresolved D. The CDR3 sequence is 13 residues long. Germline V gives CDR1 MNHEY, CDR2 SMNVEV (reference sequence). Deletions cut 5 bases from V and 5 bases from J, with 10 bases between. The CDR3 region has the DNA TGTGCCAGCAGTCCCCGACTGAACAATGAGCAGTTCTTC. Translated: CASSPRLNNEQFF.

This chain connects TRBV21-1 to TRBJ2-3; the DNA was not used to check the table's D call, TRBD1. TRBV21-1 corresponds to a pseudogene. This CDR3 has 18 residues. The CDR3 DNA sequence: TGTGCCAGCAGCAAAGGTCGAAGGACAGGTCACCGCACAGATACGCAGTATTTT. Its protein is CASSKGRRTGHRTDTQYF.